The T cell receptor beta chain under discussion was sequenced for a study of blood T cell repertoires in COVID-19. The wider study: Nucleic acid was either cDNA or gDNA, and it came from T cells, B-cell-depleted T cells, or PBMCs.

The V gene's germline CDR1 is SNHLY and CDR2 FYNNEI. The CDR3 runs 13 residues. V gave up 2 bases and J gave up 6 bases, with 11 bases separating them. TCRdb's copy holds only in-frame clones and misses some; the assay was immunoSEQ multiplex PCR. The table lists tens of thousands of clones, roughly 89% of them singletons. The chain combines TRBV2 with TRBJ2-7, with no clear D. The sequenced sample was peripheral blood. The sequence came from a man between 50 and 59 years old with active COVID-19. The CDR3 DNA reads TGTGCCAGCAGTGAAAACCGGTCCGGCGAGCAGTACTTC. Its translation is CASSENRSGEQYF.